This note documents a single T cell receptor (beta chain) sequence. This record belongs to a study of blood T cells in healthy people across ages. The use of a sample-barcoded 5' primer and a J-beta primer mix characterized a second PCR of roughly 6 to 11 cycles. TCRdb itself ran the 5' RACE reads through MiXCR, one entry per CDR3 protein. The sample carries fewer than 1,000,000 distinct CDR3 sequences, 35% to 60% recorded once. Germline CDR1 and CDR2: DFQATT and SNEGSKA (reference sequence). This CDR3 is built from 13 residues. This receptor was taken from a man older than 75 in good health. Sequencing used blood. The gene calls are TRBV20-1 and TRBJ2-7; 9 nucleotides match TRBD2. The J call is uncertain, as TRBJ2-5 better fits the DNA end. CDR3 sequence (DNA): TGCAGTGCTAGAGAAGGTAGCGGGGGGACCCAGTACTTC. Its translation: CSAREGSGGTQYF.